This TCR beta chain was captured in a study of shared clonotypes between healthy human individuals. Study-level results: A handful of donors shared approximately 5% of their naive CD4 clonotypes. Larger estimated richness was generally recorded for naive subsets relative to memory subsets.

In the original workflow: ImmunoSEQ output lacked quality scores and full-length reads, limiting matched filtering. TCRdb keeps only in-frame clones here, not all; method: immunoSEQ multiplex PCR. The DNA was the basis for D and trimming; V, J and clone size are from that table. The table records some 2.4 million clones, approximately 93% of them present only once. CDR1 and CDR2 (germline): LNHDA, SQIVND (reference sequence). The CDR3 covers 15 residues. Trimming stripped 2 bases from V and 0 bases from J, with 8 bases between. As regards this clone: Its antigen is as yet unknown.

Donors were healthy HIV-negative adults without recently reported acute infections or vaccinations. The sequencing sample was made of naive CD4+ T cells from PBMCs. Described subset: CD45RA+ positively selected. The TCR comes from a man aged 18-30 years in good health. Some clones in this sample may be carry-over from other donors' samples. V usage is TRBV19 and J usage is TRBJ1-3; D ambiguous. The CDR3 region is CASSIQDHSGNTIYF. The CDR3 nucleotides read TGTGCCAGTAGTATACAGGACCACTCTGGAAACACCATATATTTT.